This TCR beta chain was captured in a study of cytomegalovirus exposure and HLA in healthy donors. Looking at the study overall: The roughly 110 validation repertoires were produced on the same platform as the roughly 670 repertoires of the first cohort. This was reported in a later analysis.

On this clone itself: Its specificity is unknown.

Here immunoSEQ multiplex PCR was the method, and the copy in TCRdb shows in-frame clones only, minus some. The data contain tens of thousands of clones, approximately 96% of them singletons. Notes on the study in general: According to reports, the classifier identified cytomegalovirus status with high specificity and sensitivity. It was confirmed in vitro that a few of the CMV-associated chains were specific for CMV antigens. The study labeled around 160 TCR beta chains cytomegalovirus-associated.

V was cut by 3 bases and J by 3 bases, with 15 bases left in between. The CDR3 sequence is 15 residues long. Germline CDR1 is MNHNS and CDR2 is SASEGT. The rearrangement uses TRBV6-1 and TRBJ2-7; no firm D call. Sequences were obtained from PBMCs. This sequence was found in a woman aged 18-29 years in good health and CMV-seropositive. DNA of the CDR3: TGTGCCAGCAGTGAGTCCCTTACAGTAGACTACGAGCAGTACTTC. It translates to CASSESLTVDYEQYF.